The rows below give T cell receptor beta chains drawn from one sample of a study of prognosis after radiotherapy for stage I lung cancer. TCRdb re-called the multiplex PCR reads through MiXCR, storing one row per CDR3 protein. The sample lists some 13,000 distinct CDR3 sequences; around 35% were seen once. The input for sequencing was PBMCs, taken before or after stereotactic body radiation therapy (not recorded which). Receptor source: a donor aged 50 or older with non-small cell lung cancer. CDR3s include the opening cysteine and the closing phenylalanine or tryptophan. The order of the fields is V gene, J gene, clone size, D gene, CDR3 protein, CDR3 DNA. The D gene is left open where the match is weak. For some rows the clone size is stated as once, few or many, or as a class when expanded; others skip it.

v_gene: TRBV5-1
j_gene: TRBJ1-2
abundance: many
d_gene: TRBD1
CDR3aa: CASSLTQTGGGYTF
CDR3nt: TGCGCCAGCAGCCTTACCCAGACAGGGGGAGGCTACACCTTC

v_gene: TRBV20-1
j_gene: TRBJ1-5
abundance: NA
d_gene: NA
CDR3aa: CSTNRVRSNQPQHF
CDR3nt: TGCAGTACCAACAGGGTGCGAAGCAATCAGCCCCAGCATTTT

v_gene: TRBV28
j_gene: TRBJ1-2
abundance: medium-sized
d_gene: TRBD1
CDR3aa: CASSFRFWGQGTGYTF
CDR3nt: TGTGCCAGCAGTTTCCGGTTCTGGGGACAGGGCACCGGCTACACCTTC

v_gene: TRBV6-1
j_gene: TRBJ1-5
abundance: many
d_gene: NA
CDR3aa: CASRSRGGWGSNQPQHF
CDR3nt: TGTGCCAGCAGATCGCGGGGGGGGTGGGGGAGCAATCAGCCCCAGCATTTT

v_gene: TRBV9
j_gene: TRBJ2-5
abundance: many
d_gene: TRBD1
CDR3aa: CASNSQGAEETQYF
CDR3nt: TGTGCCAGCAACTCCCAGGGGGCGGAGGAGACCCAGTACTTC

v_gene: TRBV19
j_gene: TRBJ1-1
abundance: many
d_gene: NA
CDR3aa: CASRDRQNTEAFF
CDR3nt: TGTGCCAGTAGAGACAGGCAGAACACTGAAGCTTTCTTT

v_gene: TRBV19
j_gene: TRBJ2-5
abundance: NA
d_gene: NA
CDR3aa: CASMGPAGTQYF
CDR3nt: TGTGCCAGTATGGGGCCTGCAGGGACCCAGTACTTC

v_gene: TRBV2
j_gene: TRBJ2-1
abundance: NA
d_gene: NA
CDR3aa: CASLGTSYNEQFF
CDR3nt: TGTGCCAGCCTTGGAACCTCCTACAATGAGCAGTTCTTC

v_gene: TRBV19
j_gene: TRBJ1-2
abundance: many
d_gene: TRBD1
CDR3aa: CASSAPGQAGGYTF
CDR3nt: TGTGCCAGTAGTGCGCCGGGACAGGCCGGAGGCTACACCTTC

v_gene: TRBV7-8
j_gene: TRBJ2-3
abundance: many
d_gene: NA
CDR3aa: CASRALGGITDTQYF
CDR3nt: TGTGCCAGCAGAGCCCTTGGGGGGATCACAGATACGCAGTATTTT

v_gene: TRBV19
j_gene: TRBJ2-5
abundance: many
d_gene: NA
CDR3aa: CASSIGTFKETQYF
CDR3nt: TGTGCCAGTAGTATCGGGACATTCAAAGAGACCCAGTACTTC

v_gene: TRBV6-1
j_gene: TRBJ2-2
abundance: NA
d_gene: TRBD1
CDR3aa: CSSREGQGSGELFF
CDR3nt: TGTTCCAGCAGAGAGGGACAGGGGTCCGGGGAGCTGTTCTTT

v_gene: TRBV20-1
j_gene: TRBJ2-7
abundance: medium-sized
d_gene: TRBD2
CDR3aa: CSARGTSGHSYEQYF
CDR3nt: TGCAGTGCTAGAGGGACTAGCGGGCACTCCTACGAGCAGTACTTC

v_gene: TRBV2
j_gene: TRBJ2-7
abundance: once
d_gene: TRBD2
CDR3aa: CARSWIAGPYEQYF
CDR3nt: TGTGCCAGAAGTTGGATAGCGGGACCCTACGAGCAGTACTTC

v_gene: TRBV5-1
j_gene: TRBJ2-6
abundance: many
d_gene: NA
CDR3aa: CASSLNMGRTSGANVLTF
CDR3nt: TGCGCCAGCAGCTTAAACATGGGTAGGACTTCTGGGGCCAACGTCCTGACTTTC

v_gene: TRBV7-8
j_gene: TRBJ1-1
abundance: NA
d_gene: TRBD1
CDR3aa: CASSLARTGGTEGFF
CDR3nt: TGTGCCAGCAGCTTAGCGCGGACAGGGGGGACTGAAGGTTTCTTT

v_gene: TRBV18
j_gene: TRBJ2-1
abundance: many
d_gene: NA
CDR3aa: CASSPLEGRNSYNEQFF
CDR3nt: TGTGCCAGCTCACCATTGGAGGGTCGAAACTCCTACAATGAGCAGTTCTTC

v_gene: TRBV20-1
j_gene: TRBJ1-5
abundance: many
d_gene: NA
CDR3aa: CSARDAGGRSNQPQHF
CDR3nt: TGCAGTGCTAGAGATGCCGGGGGACGTAGCAATCAGCCCCAGCATTTT

v_gene: TRBV2
j_gene: TRBJ2-3
abundance: many
d_gene: TRBD2
CDR3aa: CASRGGPDTQYF
CDR3nt: TGTGCCAGCAGGGGAGGGCCGGATACGCAGTATTTT

v_gene: TRBV28
j_gene: TRBJ1-2
abundance: medium-sized
d_gene: NA
CDR3aa: CASSFPWGADNYGYTF
CDR3nt: TGTGCCAGCAGTTTCCCCTGGGGAGCGGATAACTATGGCTACACCTTC

v_gene: TRBV5-1
j_gene: TRBJ2-1
abundance: many
d_gene: NA
CDR3aa: CASSLDSEQFF
CDR3nt: TGCGCCAGCAGCTTGGACAGCGAGCAGTTCTTC

v_gene: TRBV28
j_gene: TRBJ1-5
abundance: once
d_gene: NA
CDR3aa: CASSLQLRQPQHF
CDR3nt: TGTGCCAGCAGTCTCCAGTTGCGTCAGCCCCAGCATTTT

v_gene: TRBV6-2/TRBV6-3
j_gene: TRBJ1-5
abundance: NA
d_gene: NA
CDR3aa: CASCRTGSHQPQHF
CDR3nt: TGTGCCAGCTGCCGAACAGGGTCCCATCAGCCCCAGCATTTT

v_gene: TRBV20-1
j_gene: TRBJ1-4
abundance: many
d_gene: TRBD1
CDR3aa: CSARAVLTGKNEKLFF
CDR3nt: TGCAGTGCTAGAGCCGTTCTGACAGGGAAAAATGAAAAACTGTTTTTT

v_gene: TRBV12-3/TRBV12-4
j_gene: TRBJ1-5
abundance: NA
d_gene: NA
CDR3aa: CASRLDLAREHQHF
CDR3nt: TGTGCCAGCAGACTGGATCTCGCGCGTGAGCACCAGCATTTT

v_gene: TRBV28
j_gene: TRBJ2-1
abundance: medium-sized
d_gene: NA
CDR3aa: CASSLNTDYNEQFF
CDR3nt: TGTGCCAGCAGTTTAAATACAGACTACAATGAGCAGTTCTTC

v_gene: TRBV5-1
j_gene: TRBJ2-7
abundance: many
d_gene: NA
CDR3aa: CASSLDGSSYEQYF
CDR3nt: TGCGCCAGCAGCTTGGACGGCAGCTCCTACGAGCAGTACTTC

v_gene: TRBV24-1
j_gene: TRBJ1-2
abundance: NA
d_gene: NA
CDR3aa: CSTSDSRQIYGYTF
CDR3nt: TGTTCCACCAGTGATTCGAGACAGATCTATGGCTACACCTTC

v_gene: TRBV6-1
j_gene: TRBJ2-5
abundance: many
d_gene: NA
CDR3aa: CASRIGEETQYF
CDR3nt: TGTGCCAGCAGGATAGGGGAAGAGACCCAGTACTTC

v_gene: TRBV3-1
j_gene: TRBJ2-7
abundance: many
d_gene: NA
CDR3aa: CASSQNPGLFTYEQYF
CDR3nt: TGTGCCAGCAGCCAGAACCCGGGACTCTTCACCTACGAGCAGTACTTC

v_gene: TRBV5-1
j_gene: TRBJ1-2
abundance: NA
d_gene: NA
CDR3aa: CASSLSSGANYGYTF
CDR3nt: TGCGCCAGCAGCTTGAGTTCGGGGGCTAACTATGGCTACACCTTC

v_gene: TRBV7-3
j_gene: TRBJ2-5
abundance: many
d_gene: NA
CDR3aa: CASSFSLRETQYF
CDR3nt: TGTGCCAGCAGCTTCTCCCTCCGGGAGACCCAGTACTTC

v_gene: TRBV6-5
j_gene: TRBJ2-7
abundance: NA
d_gene: NA
CDR3aa: CASSYSPDSAQYF
CDR3nt: TGTGCCAGCAGTTACTCCCCAGACTCAGCGCAGTACTTC

v_gene: TRBV19
j_gene: TRBJ2-3
abundance: many
d_gene: NA
CDR3aa: CASSRVQGGGGESDTQYF
CDR3nt: TGTGCCAGTAGTAGGGTACAAGGGGGAGGGGGCGAGTCAGATACGCAGTATTTT

v_gene: TRBV29-1
j_gene: TRBJ1-4
abundance: NA
d_gene: NA
CDR3aa: CSVSLLTGPNEKLFF
CDR3nt: TGCAGCGTTTCGCTACTGACAGGCCCTAATGAAAAACTGTTTTTT

v_gene: TRBV9
j_gene: TRBJ1-1
abundance: many
d_gene: TRBD1
CDR3aa: CASSADRENTEAFF
CDR3nt: TGTGCCAGCAGCGCGGACAGGGAGAACACTGAAGCTTTCTTT

v_gene: TRBV27
j_gene: TRBJ2-6
abundance: medium-sized
d_gene: NA
CDR3aa: CASSPMWGDSSGANVLTF
CDR3nt: TGTGCCAGCAGTCCCATGTGGGGGGACTCTTCTGGGGCCAACGTCCTGACTTTC

v_gene: TRBV28
j_gene: TRBJ1-1
abundance: many
d_gene: TRBD1
CDR3aa: CASSTPGQGWTEAFF
CDR3nt: TGTGCCAGCAGTACTCCTGGACAGGGATGGACTGAAGCTTTCTTT

v_gene: TRBV6-1
j_gene: TRBJ2-1
abundance: medium-sized
d_gene: TRBD1
CDR3aa: CASRDRGDNEQFF
CDR3nt: TGTGCCAGTCGGGACAGGGGCGACAATGAGCAGTTCTTC

v_gene: TRBV28
j_gene: TRBJ2-5
abundance: NA
d_gene: TRBD2
CDR3aa: CAGSLSGGRVETQYF
CDR3nt: TGTGCCGGCAGTTTATCGGGCGGGAGGGTAGAGACCCAGTACTTC

v_gene: TRBV18
j_gene: TRBJ1-5
abundance: many
d_gene: TRBD1
CDR3aa: CASSAGQGGFQPQHF
CDR3nt: TGTGCCAGCTCTGCGGGACAGGGGGGGTTTCAGCCCCAGCATTTT

v_gene: TRBV5-4
j_gene: TRBJ1-1
abundance: many
d_gene: TRBD1
CDR3aa: CASYTGGDTEAFF
CDR3nt: TGTGCCAGCTATACAGGGGGGGACACTGAAGCTTTCTTT

v_gene: TRBV9
j_gene: TRBJ2-1
abundance: many
d_gene: NA
CDR3aa: CASSVSSSPDEQFF
CDR3nt: TGTGCCAGCAGCGTAAGTAGTAGTCCCGATGAGCAGTTCTTC